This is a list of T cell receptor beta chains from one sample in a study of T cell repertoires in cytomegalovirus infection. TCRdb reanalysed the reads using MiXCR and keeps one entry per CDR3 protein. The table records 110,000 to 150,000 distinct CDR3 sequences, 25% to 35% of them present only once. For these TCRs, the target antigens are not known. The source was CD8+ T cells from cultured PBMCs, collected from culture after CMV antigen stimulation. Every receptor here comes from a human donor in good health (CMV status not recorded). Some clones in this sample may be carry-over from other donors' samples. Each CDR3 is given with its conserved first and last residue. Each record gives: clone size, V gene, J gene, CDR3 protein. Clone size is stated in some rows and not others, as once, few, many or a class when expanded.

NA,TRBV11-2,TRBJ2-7,CASSATRLAGANEQYF
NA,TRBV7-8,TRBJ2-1,CASSSTTYSYNEQFF
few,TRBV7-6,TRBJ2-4,CASSLAGEDLQYF
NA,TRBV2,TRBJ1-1,CASSEGLGPKNTEAFF
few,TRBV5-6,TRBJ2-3,CASSLTASGASTDTQYF
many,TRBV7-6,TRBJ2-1,CASRIGGGPLQFF
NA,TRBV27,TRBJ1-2,CASSSPGFRGGYTF
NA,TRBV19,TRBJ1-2,CASSETSYGYTF
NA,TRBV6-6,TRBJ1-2,CASSYSSGGRATANYGYTF
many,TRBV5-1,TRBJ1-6,CASSLDRINSPLHF
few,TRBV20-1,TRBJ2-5,CSAEASGGFETQYF
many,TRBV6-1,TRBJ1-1,CASSEAVGAYRGTEAFF
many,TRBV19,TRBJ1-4,CATSKYEKLFF
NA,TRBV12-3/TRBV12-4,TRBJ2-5,CASSPGGAGQETQYF
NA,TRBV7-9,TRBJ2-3,CASTLTGDTQYF
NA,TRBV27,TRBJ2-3,CASSLSRGLYTDTQYF
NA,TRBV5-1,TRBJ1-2,CASSLLGQEINYGYTF
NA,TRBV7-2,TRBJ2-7,CASCSPGDYEQYF
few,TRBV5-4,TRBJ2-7,CASRFMGQGNEQYF
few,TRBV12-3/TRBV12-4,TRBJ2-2,CASSLYPTGELFF
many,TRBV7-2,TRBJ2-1,CASSLHTGTGSYNEQFF
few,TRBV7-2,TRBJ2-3,CASSLILGDTQYF
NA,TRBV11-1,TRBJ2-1,CASSGPTSGGYSSYNEQFF
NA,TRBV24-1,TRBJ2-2,CATSATLGGELFF
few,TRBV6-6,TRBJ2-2,CASSDPGLGRPGELFF
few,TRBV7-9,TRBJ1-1,CASNPSGAIDTEAFF
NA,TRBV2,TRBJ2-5,CASRDSGFQETQYF
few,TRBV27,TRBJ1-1,CASRFLGGGTEAFF
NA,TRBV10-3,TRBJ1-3,CAISEGASGNTIYF
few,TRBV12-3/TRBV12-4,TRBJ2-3,CASSSEGYRTDTQYF
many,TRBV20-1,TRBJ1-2,CSAREWTGLYGYTF
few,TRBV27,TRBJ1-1,CASSLSMAGGQNTEAFF
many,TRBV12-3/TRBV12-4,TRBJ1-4,CASSSPGTANEKLFF
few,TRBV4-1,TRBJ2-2,CASSTRDGNTGELFF
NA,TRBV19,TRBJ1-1,CASSMLRNTEAFF
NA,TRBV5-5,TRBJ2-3,CASSGGWGSTDTQYF
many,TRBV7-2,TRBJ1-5,CASSWGQGGNQPQHF
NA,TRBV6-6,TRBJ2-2,CASSPTANTGELFF
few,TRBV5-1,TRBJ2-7,CASSFTGIHYEQYF
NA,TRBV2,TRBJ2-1,CASFTGDLEQFF
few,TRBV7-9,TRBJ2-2,CASSGRDKNTGELFF
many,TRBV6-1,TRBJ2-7,CASTPGGLYEQYF
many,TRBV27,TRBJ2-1,CASSLDWTSGSYNEQFF
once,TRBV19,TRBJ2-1,CASSTLGLAVYNEQFF
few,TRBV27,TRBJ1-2,CASSSGQGMDYGYTF
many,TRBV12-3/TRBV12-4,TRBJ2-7,CASSLGSADLYEQYF
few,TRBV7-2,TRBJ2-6,CASSLYESGANVLTF
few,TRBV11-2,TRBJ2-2,CASSSVRGTTTGELFF